What follows are 10 T cell receptor beta chains derived from one specimen sequenced in a study of cytomegalovirus exposure and HLA in healthy donors. With 60 Vbeta and 13 Jbeta primers, the PCR was carried out. The assay was immunoSEQ multiplex PCR, and TCRdb's table has in-frame clones only and misses some. There are about 160,000 clones in the sample; 80% to 85% occur only once, and about 0.98% lies in the top ten. Sequencing was performed on PBMCs. These receptors were collected from a girl aged 2 to 10 in good health and CMV-seropositive.

The chain carries TRBV19 and TRBJ2-1; 8 bases are shared with TRBD2. J gave up 7 bases and V 7 bases, and 18 bases lay outside the gene matches. The CDR3 consists of 17 residues. CDR1 is LNHDA, CDR2 SQIVND, per germline (reference sequence). CDR3 protein: CASTFRLGRGRKNEQFF. The CDR3 bases are TGTGCCAGTACTTTTCGATTAGGTCGCGGGAGGAAGAATGAGCAGTTCTTC.

In this sample, this clone turned up a few times. The J gene is TRBJ1-3, the V gene TRBV14, with D tentatively TRBD1 (6 bases). Trimming removed 1 base from V and 0 bases from J, with 22 bases in between. The CDR3 has 20 residues. The V gene's germline CDR1 is SGHDN and CDR2 FVKESK. The CDR3 DNA reads as TGTGCCAGCAGCCAAGCCGGCAGGAATACAGGGTGGATCTCTGGAAACACCATATATTTT. It is translated as CASSQAGRNTGWISGNTIYF.

The chain has TRBV30 and TRBJ1-4; TRBD1 matches 7 bases. The germline gives CDR1 GTSNPN, CDR2 SVGIG (reference sequence). The CDR3 has 16 amino acids. The V and J ends lost 8 bases and 0 bases, in that order; junction bases with no gene match: 12. The CDR3 loop is CAVQGIARATNEKLFF. CDR3 bases: TGTGCCGTACAGGGGATTGCGAGGGCAACTAATGAAAAACTGTTTTTT.

The chain carries TRBV2 and TRBJ2-2; no clear D. Germline-derived CDR1 and CDR2 are SNHLY and FYNNEI. The CDR3 spans 13 residues. Trimming pared 2 bases from V and 7 bases from J, leaving 8 bases between. Here the CDR3 DNA reads TGTGCCAGCAGTGAAAACGGAGTCGGGGAGCTGTTTTTT. It translates to CASSENGVGELFF.

This clone was observed a single time. The genes are TRBV5-1 and TRBJ1-3; possible D gene TRBD1, 6 bases. There are 14 residues in the CDR3. Looked up from germline, CDR1 is SGHRS and CDR2 is YFSETQ. V lost 4 bases to trimming and J lost 4 bases, with 12 bases between them. The CDR3 coding sequence is TGCGCCAGCAGCGGGTCAGGGGACGGAAACACCATATATTTT. Translation gives CASSGSGDGNTIYF.

This clone appeared a single time. The CDR3: CAWTGTANQPQHF. In DNA, the CDR3 is TGTGCCTGGACTGGGACAGCCAATCAGCCCCAGCATTTT. The chain uses TRBV30 and TRBJ1-5; 7 nucleotides line up with TRBD1. Per the germline V gene, CDR1 is GTSNPN and CDR2 is SVGIG (reference sequence). Trimming at V came to 4 bases and at J to 3 bases, leaving 3 bases not matched to a gene. The CDR3 spans 13 residues.

The V and J genes are TRBV5-4 and TRBJ1-2; D call uncertain. The V end was cut by 4 bases, the J end by 7 bases, with 8 bases between. The CDR3 has 11 amino acids. Germline CDR1 is SGHNT and CDR2 is YYREEE (reference sequence). This CDR3 reads CASSASGGYTF. The CDR3 nucleotides are TGTGCCAGCAGCGCCTCGGGTGGCTACACCTTC.

The chain is built from TRBV29-1 and TRBJ2-5; 14 nucleotides agree with TRBD2. Unmatched junction bases numbered 12, after V lost 4 bases and J lost 2 bases. The CDR3 spans 18 residues. Germline CDR1 and CDR2: SQVTM and ANQGSEA. The CDR3: CSVGIHAGTSGRQETQYF. The DNA of the CDR3 is TGCAGCGTTGGAATCCATGCCGGGACTAGCGGGAGACAAGAGACCCAGTACTTC.

The chain carries TRBV9 and TRBJ2-7; 7 bases match TRBD2. There are 14 residues in the CDR3. The junction had 5 bases not matched to a gene; V was cut back by 0 bases and J by 5 bases. Germline V gene sequence: CDR1 SGDLS, CDR2 YYNGEE. The CDR3 protein is CASSVGSGSDEQYF. Here the CDR3 DNA reads TGTGCCAGCAGCGTAGGTAGCGGGTCCGACGAGCAGTACTTC.

The chain has TRBV15 and TRBJ1-4; 7 nucleotides align to TRBD1. Germline V lookup: CDR1 LNHNV, CDR2 YYDKDF (reference sequence). The CDR3 is 16 amino acids. V shed 0 bases, J shed 7 bases, and the junction held 8 bases outside the gene matches. The CDR3 DNA sequence: TGTGCCACCAGCAGAGATTCTCGGACAGGTGGTGAAAAACTGTTTTTT. Translation: CATSRDSRTGGEKLFF.